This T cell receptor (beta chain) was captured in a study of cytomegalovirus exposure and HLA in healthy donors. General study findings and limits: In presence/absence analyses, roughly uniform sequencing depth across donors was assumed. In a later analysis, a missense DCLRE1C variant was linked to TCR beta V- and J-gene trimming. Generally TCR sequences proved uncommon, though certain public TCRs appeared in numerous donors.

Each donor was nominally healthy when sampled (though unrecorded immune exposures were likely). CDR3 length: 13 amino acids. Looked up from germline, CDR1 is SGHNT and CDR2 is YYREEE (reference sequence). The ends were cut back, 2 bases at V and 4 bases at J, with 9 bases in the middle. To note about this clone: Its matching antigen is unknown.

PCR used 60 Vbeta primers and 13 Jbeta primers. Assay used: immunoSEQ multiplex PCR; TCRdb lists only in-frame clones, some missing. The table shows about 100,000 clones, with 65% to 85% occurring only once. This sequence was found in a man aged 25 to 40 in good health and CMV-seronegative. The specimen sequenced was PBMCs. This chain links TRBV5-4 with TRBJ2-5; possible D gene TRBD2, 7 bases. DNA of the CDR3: TGTGCCAGCAGCTTAGGGGGGGCAGAGACCCAGTACTTC. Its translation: CASSLGGAETQYF.